The 14 T cell receptor beta chains given below trace back to one sample, sequenced in a study of blood T cell repertoires in COVID-19. Some clones are missing from TCRdb's copy, which holds only in-frame ones; the method was immunoSEQ multiplex PCR. The sample lists tens of thousands of clones, over 75% seen once, with approximately 12% in the top ten. Material for sequencing was peripheral blood. The receptor source for this set is an elderly man with acute or convalescent COVID-19.

Only a few counts were recorded for this clone. The junction and the germline gene differ at one end; a read error may be behind it. The chain combines TRBV20-1 with TRBJ2-1; D perhaps matches TRBD2 (6 bases). Germline V gene sequence: CDR1 DFQATT, CDR2 SNEGSKA (reference sequence). This CDR3 region has 12 residues. Written as DNA, the CDR3 is TGCAGTGCTAGTGCGGATGTAGCGGCAGAAATCTTC. This translates into CSASADVAAEIF.

V gene TRBV5-1 combines with J gene TRBJ2-3; 9 bases map to TRBD2. Losses at the gene ends were 3 bases for V and 4 bases for J; bases not matched to a gene: 6. This CDR3 spans 15 amino acids. Germline-derived CDR1 and CDR2 are SGHRS and YFSETQ. The CDR3 spells CASSYIAGVADTQYF. In nucleotides, the CDR3 is TGCGCCAGCAGCTACATAGCGGGGGTGGCAGATACGCAGTATTTT.

The chain combines TRBV3-1 (or the pseudogene TRBV3-2) with TRBJ1-2; 11 bases match TRBD1. The CDR3 consists of 16 residues. CDR1 is LGHDT, CDR2 YNNKEL, per germline (reference sequence). After removal of 3 bases from V and 2 bases from J, the junction contained 5 bases not matched to a gene. The CDR3 here is CASSHDRTGGNYGYTF. CDR3 bases: TGTGCCAGCAGCCACGATAGGACAGGGGGCAACTATGGCTACACCTTC.

The chain links TRBV9 to TRBJ1-6; 9 nucleotides align to TRBD1. The CDR3 has 15 amino acids. The germline CDR1 and CDR2 sequences are SGDLS and YYNGEE. V dropped 4 bases and J dropped 9; count of bases not matched to a gene: 8. In DNA, the CDR3 is TGTGCCAGCAGCCCCAGACAGGGGGAGGGTTCACCCCTCCACTTT. Protein: CASSPRQGEGSPLHF.

A single count supports this clone. The genes are TRBV29-1 and TRBJ2-3; TRBD2 matches at 8 bases. The ends lost 4 bases at V and 2 bases at J; junction bases unmatched: 2. The CDR3 covers 13 residues. Germline V gene data show CDR1 as SQVTM and CDR2 as ANQGSEA. The chain's CDR3 is CSVAGRATDTQYF. In DNA form, the CDR3 reads TGCAGCGTTGCCGGGAGGGCCACAGATACGCAGTATTTT.

For the CDR3, the DNA is TGTGCCAGCAGCTTTTCAAGCACAGATACGCAGTATTTT. Residues: CASSFSSTDTQYF. The V gene is TRBV11-2, the J gene TRBJ2-3; D not resolved. Trimming left V 3 bases short and J 0 bases short, with 4 bases between. CDR3 length equals 13 residues. Germline V gene sequence: CDR1 SGHAT, CDR2 FQNNGV.

The chain employs TRBV7-9 and TRBJ1-1; D is unclear. V lost 5 bases, J lost 0 bases, and 13 bases lay in between. Germline lookup yields CDR1 SEHNR and CDR2 FQNEAQ (reference sequence). This CDR3 contains 15 residues. Here the CDR3 DNA reads TGTGCCAGCAGCACCCGACAAGGAATGAACACTGAAGCTTTCTTT. Protein product: CASSTRQGMNTEAFF. Supplemented by reference TRBV7-9 and TRBJ1-1, the full variable domain reads DTGVSQNPRHKITKRGQNVTFRCDPISEHNRLYWYRQTLGQGPEFLTYFQNEAQLEKSRLLSDRFSAERPKGSFSTLEIQRTEQGDSAMYLCASSTRQGMNTEAFFGQGTRLTVV.

DNA for the CDR3: TGTGCCAGCTCACCCAGCATCCAGCGGGGGGGTGAGCAGTTCTTC. Its translation is CASSPSIQRGGEQFF. The gene calls are TRBV18 and TRBJ2-1; 10 positions agree with TRBD2. The CDR3 length is 15 residues. V was pared by 3 bases and J by 9 bases, with 8 bases of the junction left unmatched. The V gene's germline CDR1 is KGHSH and CDR2 LQKENI.

A single count supports this clone. V and J are TRBV9 and TRBJ1-1; 12 bases agree with TRBD1. Looked up from germline, CDR1 is SGDLS and CDR2 is YYNGEE. The CDR3 totals 18 residues. V was pared by 4 bases and J by 2 bases, with 12 bases of the junction left unmatched. CDR3: CASSSPRGQGAVNTEAFF. Here the CDR3 DNA reads TGTGCCAGCAGCTCGCCCCGGGGACAGGGGGCTGTTAACACTGAAGCTTTCTTT.

The chain carries TRBV28 and TRBJ2-5; TRBD2 is a possible D gene (7 bases). Germline V gene data show CDR1 as MDHEN and CDR2 as SYDVKM. The CDR3 has 15 residues. Trimming took off 6 bases at V and 0 bases at J, with 14 bases between the two ends. The CDR3 bases are TGTGCCAGCAGGGGACTAAGGGGGGACCAAGAGACCCAGTACTTC. Residues: CASRGLRGDQETQYF.

This clone was counted only a few times. The rearrangement joins TRBV4-3 to TRBJ2-2, with 13 bases that match TRBD2. Per germline, CDR1 LGHNA and CDR2 YSLEER. The ends lost 0 bases at V and 3 bases at J; junction bases unmatched: 10. There are 20 residues in the CDR3. The CDR3 region is CASSQDTTTSGRPHTGELFF. Written as DNA, the CDR3 is TGCGCCAGCAGCCAAGATACTACGACTAGCGGGAGGCCCCACACCGGGGAGCTGTTTTTT.

V and J are TRBV6-6 and TRBJ2-5; TRBD2 aligns across 7 bases. V lost 4 bases and J lost 5; bases outside the gene matches: 10. CDR1 is MNHNY, CDR2 SVGAGI, per germline (reference sequence). The CDR3 runs to 15 residues. The CDR3 nucleotides read TGTGCCAGCAGTTCCGGACTAGGGTCGAGCGAGACCCAGTACTTC. Its translation is CASSSGLGSSETQYF.

This clone has only a few counts. This chain links TRBV6-2 or TRBV6-3 with TRBJ2-5; 8 nucleotides agree with TRBD2. Germline V CDR1 and CDR2: MNHEY, SVGEGT. Losses at the gene ends were 4 bases for V and 0 bases for J; bases not matched to a gene: 4. The CDR3 loop spans 15 amino acids. For the CDR3, the DNA is TGTGCCAGCAGTTCCCGGACTAGCTACCAAGAGACCCAGTACTTC. Translated: CASSSRTSYQETQYF.

V is TRBV6-5 and J is TRBJ1-1; maybe TRBD1 (5 bases). Germline values: CDR1 MNHEY, CDR2 SVGAGI. The CDR3 sequence is 15 residues long. V lost 4 bases and J 4 bases, leaving 16 bases between the germline ends. The CDR3: CASSFLSPGGTEAFF. CDR3 DNA: TGTGCCAGCAGTTTTTTAAGTCCCGGGGGCACTGAAGCTTTCTTT.